This is a list of T cell receptor beta chains from one sample in a study of naive and memory T cell subsets. TCRdb independently ran MiXCR on the UMI-ligation and nested PCR reads; one entry per CDR3 protein. In the table there are 84,000 or so distinct CDR3 sequences, 7% of which are singletons. Sequencing was performed on central memory CD4+ T cells from blood. Receptors originate from a human donor in good health. The conserved cysteine and the conserved F or W are not part of the CDR3 here. Only some rows state a clone size, as once, few, many or a class for expanded clones.

clone_size	v_call	j_call	cdr3_aa
many	TRBV4-3	TRBJ2-7	ASSRNREDEQY
-	TRBV20-1	TRBJ2-5	SAIPDRVLETQY
-	TRBV4-3	TRBJ1-2	ASSQDITGNYGYT
many	TRBV20-1	TRBJ1-1	SAKNRGNTEAF
-	TRBV10-3	TRBJ2-7	AISQGAGVAYEQY
many	TRBV6-2/TRBV6-3	TRBJ1-2	ASSYEDYGYT
few	TRBV4-3	TRBJ2-2	ASSQGYPVRQGGTGELF
few	TRBV6-6	TRBJ1-1	ASSGGLGNTEAF
few	TRBV5-1	TRBJ2-3	ASSWGSTDTQY
many	TRBV19	TRBJ2-1	ASSTPGERANNEQF
many	TRBV29-1	TRBJ1-2	SVEYGSNYGYT
-	TRBV14	TRBJ1-4	ASSPGTYKLF
many	TRBV28	TRBJ2-7	ASSLGQGTEQY
many	TRBV29-1	TRBJ2-2	SVGDTGELF
many	TRBV4-1	TRBJ1-4	ASSQGAGWNEKLF
many	TRBV7-2	TRBJ2-3	ASSKKPDTDTQY
many	TRBV7-9	TRBJ1-2	ASTSSSTINYGYT
many	TRBV2	TRBJ2-1	ASRKGTVSSYNEQF
many	TRBV11-2	TRBJ2-4	ASRRLAGAKNIQY
many	TRBV20-1	TRBJ2-7	SGRQKDEQY
many	TRBV4-3	TRBJ1-1	ASSPLPAGRVGTEAF
many	TRBV4-3	TRBJ1-3	ASSQGRGGLGSGNTIY
many	TRBV18	TRBJ1-4	ASSGTATNEKLF
many	TRBV15	TRBJ2-5	ATSTRDSGTQY
few	TRBV6-2/TRBV6-3	TRBJ1-1	ASSVNIQQGAEAF
few	TRBV4-3	TRBJ2-2	ASSRQAGGELF
-	TRBV5-4	TRBJ2-3	ASSLPKTSGGTDTQY
many	TRBV14	TRBJ1-2	ASSQDARDRFRGGYT
-	TRBV4-1	TRBJ2-1	ASSQDPGLAGPYNEQF
once	TRBV6-2/TRBV6-3	TRBJ2-3	ASSYGSSGQY
few	TRBV7-3	TRBJ2-7	ASSPGDSRREQY